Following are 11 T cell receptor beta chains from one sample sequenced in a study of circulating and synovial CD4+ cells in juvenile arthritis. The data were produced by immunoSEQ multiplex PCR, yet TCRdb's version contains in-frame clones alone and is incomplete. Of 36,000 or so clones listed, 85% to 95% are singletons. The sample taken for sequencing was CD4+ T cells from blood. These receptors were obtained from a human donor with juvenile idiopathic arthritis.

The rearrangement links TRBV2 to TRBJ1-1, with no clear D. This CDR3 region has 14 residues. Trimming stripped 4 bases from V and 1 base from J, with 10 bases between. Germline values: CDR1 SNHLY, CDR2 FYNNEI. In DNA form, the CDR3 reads TGTGCCAGCAGTGGTGAGTTCGGGAACACTGAAGCTTTCTTT. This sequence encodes CASSGEFGNTEAFF.

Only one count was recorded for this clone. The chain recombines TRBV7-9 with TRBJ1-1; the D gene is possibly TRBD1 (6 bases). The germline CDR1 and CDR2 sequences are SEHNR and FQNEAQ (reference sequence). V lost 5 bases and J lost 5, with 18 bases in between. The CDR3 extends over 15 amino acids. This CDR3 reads CASSRGASLVTEAFF. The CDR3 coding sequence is TGTGCCAGCAGCCGGGGGGCGAGTCTAGTAACTGAAGCTTTCTTT.

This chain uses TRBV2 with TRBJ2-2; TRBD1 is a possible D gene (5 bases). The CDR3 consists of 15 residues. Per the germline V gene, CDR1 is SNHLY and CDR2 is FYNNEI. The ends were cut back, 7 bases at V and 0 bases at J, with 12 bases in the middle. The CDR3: CASTTRAANTGELFF. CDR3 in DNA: TGTGCCAGCACTACCAGGGCCGCGAACACCGGGGAGCTGTTTTTT.

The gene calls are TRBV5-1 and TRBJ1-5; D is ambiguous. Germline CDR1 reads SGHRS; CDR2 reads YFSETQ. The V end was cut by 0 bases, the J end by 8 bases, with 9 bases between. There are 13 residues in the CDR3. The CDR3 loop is CASSLGVGEPQHF. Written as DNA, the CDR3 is TGCGCCAGCAGCTTGGGAGTCGGGGAGCCCCAGCATTTT.

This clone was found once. CDR3 amino acids: CASRETSTATQYF. Written as DNA, the CDR3 is TGTGCCAGCAGGGAGACCTCAACGGCAACGCAGTATTTT. The chain has TRBV6-5 and TRBJ2-3; D is unclear. The CDR3 spans 13 residues. Germline assignment: CDR1 MNHEY and CDR2 SVGAGI. V lost 6 bases, J lost 9 bases, and 16 bases lay in between.

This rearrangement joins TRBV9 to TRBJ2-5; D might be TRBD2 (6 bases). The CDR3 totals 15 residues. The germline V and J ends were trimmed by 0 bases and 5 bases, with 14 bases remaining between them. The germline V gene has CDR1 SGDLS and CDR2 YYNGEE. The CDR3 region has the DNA TGTGCCAGCAGCGTAGGTATCGGGGGTTGGGAGACCCAGTACTTC. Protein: CASSVGIGGWETQYF. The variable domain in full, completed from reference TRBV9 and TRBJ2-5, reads DSGVTQTPKHLITATGQRVTLRCSPRSGDLSVYWYQQSLDQGLQFLIQYYNGEERAKGNILERFSAQQFPDLHSELNLSSLELGDSALYFCASSVGIGGWETQYFGPGTRLLVL.

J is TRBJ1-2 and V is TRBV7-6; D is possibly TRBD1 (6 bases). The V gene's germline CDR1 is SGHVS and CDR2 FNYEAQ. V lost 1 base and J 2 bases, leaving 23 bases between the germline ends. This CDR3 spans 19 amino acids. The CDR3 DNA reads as TGTGCCAGCAGCTTAGAGCAATCGGGCAGGAGGGGGGGCAACTATGGCTACACCTTC. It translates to CASSLEQSGRRGGNYGYTF.

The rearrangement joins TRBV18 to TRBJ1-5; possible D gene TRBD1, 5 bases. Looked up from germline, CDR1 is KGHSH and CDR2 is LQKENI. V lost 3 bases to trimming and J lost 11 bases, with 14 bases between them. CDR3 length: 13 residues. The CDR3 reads CASSPDGGLTQHF. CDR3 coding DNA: TGTGCCAGCTCACCGGACGGGGGATTAACCCAGCATTTT. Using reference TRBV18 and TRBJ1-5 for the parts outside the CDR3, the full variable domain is NAGVMQNPRHLVRRRGQEARLRCSPMKGHSHVYWYRQLPEEGLKFMVYLQKENIIDESGMPKERFSAEFPKEGPSILRIQQVVRGDSAAYFCASSPDGGLTQHFGDGTRLSIL.

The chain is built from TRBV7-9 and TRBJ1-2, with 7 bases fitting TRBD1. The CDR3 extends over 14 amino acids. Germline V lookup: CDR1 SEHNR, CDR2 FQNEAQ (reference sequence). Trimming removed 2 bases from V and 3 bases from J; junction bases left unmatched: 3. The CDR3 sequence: CASSLIGTDYGYTF. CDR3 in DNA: TGTGCCAGCAGCTTAATCGGGACAGACTATGGCTACACCTTC.

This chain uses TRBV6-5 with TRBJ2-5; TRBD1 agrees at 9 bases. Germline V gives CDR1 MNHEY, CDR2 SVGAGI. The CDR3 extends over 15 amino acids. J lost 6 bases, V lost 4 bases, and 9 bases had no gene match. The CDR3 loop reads CASSSPRQGGKTQYF. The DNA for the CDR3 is TGTGCCAGCAGTTCCCCCCGACAGGGGGGAAAGACCCAGTACTTC.

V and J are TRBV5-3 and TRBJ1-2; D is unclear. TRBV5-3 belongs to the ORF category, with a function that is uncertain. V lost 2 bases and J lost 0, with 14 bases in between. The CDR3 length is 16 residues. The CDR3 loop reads CARSFLTATSNYGYTF. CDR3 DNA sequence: TGTGCCAGAAGCTTCCTCACAGCTACCTCTAACTATGGCTACACCTTC.